This entry features one TCR beta chain sequence. CDR3 length: 14 residues. V lost 2 bases to trimming and J lost 3 bases, with 9 bases between them. The germline CDR1 and CDR2 sequences are SEHNR and FQNEAQ (reference sequence). These data come from a study of cytomegalovirus exposure and HLA in healthy donors. The PCR used 60 Vbeta and 13 Jbeta primers. This table comes from immunoSEQ multiplex PCR, and its TCRdb copy is limited to in-frame clones, with some not included. The profile shows some 200,000 clones, under 80% of them singletons. What was sequenced was PBMCs. The TCR comes from a girl under 10 years old in good health and CMV-seronegative. The J gene is TRBJ2-3, the V gene TRBV7-9; D perhaps matches TRBD2 (6 bases). Here the CDR3 DNA reads TGTGCCAGCAGCTTAAGCGGGTTAACAGATACGCAGTATTTT. It is translated as CASSLSGLTDTQYF.